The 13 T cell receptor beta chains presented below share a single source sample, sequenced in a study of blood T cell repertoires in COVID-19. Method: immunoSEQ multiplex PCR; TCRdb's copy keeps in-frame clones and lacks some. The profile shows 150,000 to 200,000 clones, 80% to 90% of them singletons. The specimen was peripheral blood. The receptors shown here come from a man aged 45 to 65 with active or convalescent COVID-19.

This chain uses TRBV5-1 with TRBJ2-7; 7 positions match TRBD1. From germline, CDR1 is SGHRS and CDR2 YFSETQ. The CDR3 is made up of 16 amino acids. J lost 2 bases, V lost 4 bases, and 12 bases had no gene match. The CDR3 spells CASSVAAGTETYEQYF. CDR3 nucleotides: TGCGCCAGCAGCGTCGCCGCCGGGACAGAGACCTACGAGCAGTACTTC.

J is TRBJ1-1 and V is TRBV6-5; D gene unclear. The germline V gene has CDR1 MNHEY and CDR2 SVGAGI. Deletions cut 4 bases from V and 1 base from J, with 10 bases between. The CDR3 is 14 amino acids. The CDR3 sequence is CASSSTRQNTEAFF. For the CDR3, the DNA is TGTGCCAGCAGTTCCACCCGACAGAACACTGAAGCTTTCTTT.

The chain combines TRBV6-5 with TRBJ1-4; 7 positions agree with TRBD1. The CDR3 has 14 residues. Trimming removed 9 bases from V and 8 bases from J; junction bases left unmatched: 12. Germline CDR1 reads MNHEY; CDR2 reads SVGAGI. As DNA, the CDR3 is TGTGCCAGTTTTCGTCGGGAAGGGGGCGAAAAACTGTTTTTT. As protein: CASFRREGGEKLFF.

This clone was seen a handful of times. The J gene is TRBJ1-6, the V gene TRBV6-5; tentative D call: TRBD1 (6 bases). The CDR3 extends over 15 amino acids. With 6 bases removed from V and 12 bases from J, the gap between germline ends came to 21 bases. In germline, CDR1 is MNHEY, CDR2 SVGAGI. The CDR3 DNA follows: TGTGCCAGCAGATCCCCTGGGACAAGGAAAGGACCCCTCCACTTT. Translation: CASRSPGTRKGPLHF.

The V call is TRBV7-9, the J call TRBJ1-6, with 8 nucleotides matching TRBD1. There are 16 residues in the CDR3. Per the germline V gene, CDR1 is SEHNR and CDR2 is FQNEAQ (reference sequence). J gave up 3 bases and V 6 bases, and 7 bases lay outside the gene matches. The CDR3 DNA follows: TGTGCCAGCAGTTCTCGACAGGGGAACTATAATTCACCCCTCCACTTT. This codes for CASSSRQGNYNSPLHF.

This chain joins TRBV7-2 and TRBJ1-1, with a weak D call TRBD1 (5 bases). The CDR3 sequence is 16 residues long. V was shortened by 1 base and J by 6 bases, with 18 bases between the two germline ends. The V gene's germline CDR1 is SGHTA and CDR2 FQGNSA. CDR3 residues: CASSLERLRAAAEAFF. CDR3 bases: TGTGCCAGCAGCTTAGAGAGGCTCAGGGCGGCCGCTGAAGCTTTCTTT.

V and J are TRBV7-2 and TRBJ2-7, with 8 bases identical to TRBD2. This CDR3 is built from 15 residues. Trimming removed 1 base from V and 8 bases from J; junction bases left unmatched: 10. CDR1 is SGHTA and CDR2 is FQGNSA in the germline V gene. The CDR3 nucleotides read TGTGCCAGCAGCTTAGTCATGGCGGGGGGACGACAGCAGTACTTC. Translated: CASSLVMAGGRQQYF.

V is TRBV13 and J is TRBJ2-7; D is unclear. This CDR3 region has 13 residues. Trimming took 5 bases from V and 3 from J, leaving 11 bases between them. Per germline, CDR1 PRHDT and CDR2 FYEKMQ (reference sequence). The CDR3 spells CASSRQLVYEQYF. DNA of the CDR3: TGTGCCAGCAGCCGACAACTGGTCTACGAGCAGTACTTC.

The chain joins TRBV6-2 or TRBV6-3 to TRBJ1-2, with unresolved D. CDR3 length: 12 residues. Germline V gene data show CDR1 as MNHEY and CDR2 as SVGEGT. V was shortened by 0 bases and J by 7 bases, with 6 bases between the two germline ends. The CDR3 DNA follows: TGTGCCAGCAGTTACTCATTCTCTGGCTACACCTTC. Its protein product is CASSYSFSGYTF.

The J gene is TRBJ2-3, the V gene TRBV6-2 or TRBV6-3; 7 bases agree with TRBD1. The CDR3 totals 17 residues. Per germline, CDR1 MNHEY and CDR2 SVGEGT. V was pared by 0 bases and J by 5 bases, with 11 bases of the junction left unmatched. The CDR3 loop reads CASSYSSVQGELDTQYF. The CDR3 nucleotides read TGTGCCAGCAGTTACTCGAGTGTTCAGGGGGAATTAGATACGCAGTATTTT.

Written as DNA, the CDR3 is TGTGCCAGCAGCCCGGACATAAAAGAGACCCAGTACTTC. This sequence encodes CASSPDIKETQYF. The chain is built from TRBV7-9 and TRBJ2-5, with D possibly TRBD1 on 5 matching bases. The CDR3 loop spans 13 amino acids. Germline lookup yields CDR1 SEHNR and CDR2 FQNEAQ (reference sequence). The V gene lost 5 bases and the J gene lost 3 bases, with 10 bases spanning the gap.

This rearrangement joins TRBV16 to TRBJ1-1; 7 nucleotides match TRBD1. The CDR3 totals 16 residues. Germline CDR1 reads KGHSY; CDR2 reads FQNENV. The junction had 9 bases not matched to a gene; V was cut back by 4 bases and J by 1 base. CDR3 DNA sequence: TGTGCCAGCAGCCGCATGGGGGACAGTCGGAACACTGAAGCTTTCTTT. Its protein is CASSRMGDSRNTEAFF.

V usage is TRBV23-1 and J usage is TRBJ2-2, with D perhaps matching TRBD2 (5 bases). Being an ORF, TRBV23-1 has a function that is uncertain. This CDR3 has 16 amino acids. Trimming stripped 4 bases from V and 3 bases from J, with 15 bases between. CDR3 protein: CASSPSLVKHTGELFF. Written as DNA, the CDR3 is TGCGCCAGCAGTCCATCACTAGTAAAACACACCGGGGAGCTGTTTTTT.